The 21 T cell receptor beta chains below were found in one sample sequenced in a study of blood T cell repertoires in COVID-19. This table comes from immunoSEQ multiplex PCR, and its TCRdb copy is limited to in-frame clones, with some not included. The repertoire holds fewer than 200,000 clones, with just under 90% as singletons. Sequencing was carried out using peripheral blood. These receptor sequences come from a woman aged 18-29 years who had recovered from COVID-19.

V usage is TRBV6-2 or TRBV6-3 and J usage is TRBJ1-5, with TRBD1 matching 7 bases. Trimming took 1 base from V and 6 from J; bases not matched to a gene: 3. CDR1 and CDR2 from the germline V gene are MNHEY and SVGEGT. This CDR3 is 14 amino acids long. The chain's CDR3 is CASSYYRGGQPQHF. The CDR3 DNA follows: TGTGCCAGCAGTTACTACAGGGGTGGTCAGCCCCAGCATTTT.

V is TRBV13 and J is TRBJ2-7; 7 bases agree with TRBD1. After removal of 5 bases from V and 4 bases from J, the junction contained 8 bases not matched to a gene. Germline values: CDR1 PRHDT, CDR2 FYEKMQ (reference sequence). The CDR3 runs to 14 residues. CDR3 loop: CASSPPGQIYEQYF. In DNA form, the CDR3 reads TGTGCCAGCAGCCCTCCGGGACAGATATACGAGCAGTACTTC.

V and J are TRBV5-1 and TRBJ2-7, with TRBD1 matching over 7 bases. The germline gives CDR1 SGHRS, CDR2 YFSETQ. The V and J ends lost 5 bases and 3 bases, in that order; junction bases with no gene match: 11. The CDR3 covers 15 residues. The CDR3 nucleotides read TGCGCCAGCAGAACGATAAGGCCAGGGGGCTACGAGCAGTACGTC. This translates into CASRTIRPGGYEQYV.

The rearrangement links TRBV3-1 (or the pseudogene TRBV3-2) to TRBJ2-1; TRBD2 agrees at 8 bases. Trimming at V came to 2 bases and at J to 9 bases, leaving 9 bases not matched to a gene. Germline CDR1 is LGHDT and CDR2 is YNNKEL (reference sequence). The CDR3 runs 15 residues. In nucleotides, the CDR3 is TGTGCCAGCAGCCAACCCGGGGGGGCGTCGGGTGAGCAGTTCTTC. This sequence encodes CASSQPGGASGEQFF.

The rearrangement uses TRBV15 and TRBJ2-7, with TRBD1 matching over 9 bases. The CDR3 is made up of 14 amino acids. V shed 8 bases and J 5 bases; nucleotides not matched to a gene: 10. Germline CDR1 reads LNHNV; CDR2 reads YYDKDF (reference sequence). The CDR3 DNA reads TGTGCCACCTCCGAGTGGACAGGGGTCGACGAGCAGTACTTC. Translating it yields CATSEWTGVDEQYF.

The chain recombines TRBV6-5 with TRBJ1-6, with 7 bases matching TRBD1. This CDR3 is 13 amino acids long. Germline V gene lookup returns CDR1 MNHEY and CDR2 SVGAGI. V lost 0 bases to trimming and J lost 14 bases; unmatched junction nucleotides: 4. CDR3 nucleotide sequence: TGTGCCAGCAGTTACTCCACAGGGGCCACCCTCCACTTT. This translates into CASSYSTGATLHF.

The chain combines TRBV9 with TRBJ2-2; 8 bases match TRBD2. Trimming at V came to 0 bases and at J to 6 bases, leaving 7 bases not matched to a gene. The V gene's germline CDR1 is SGDLS and CDR2 YYNGEE. The CDR3 has 16 amino acids. CDR3 region: CASSVVGTSSSGELFF. The CDR3 coding sequence is TGTGCCAGCAGCGTAGTTGGGACTAGTAGTTCCGGGGAGCTGTTTTTT.

This clone occurred a few times. V and J are TRBV7-2 and TRBJ2-6, with TRBD1 as a possible D gene (6 bases). The V and J ends lost 1 base and 2 bases respectively, with 9 bases between them. The CDR3 sequence is 16 residues long. Germline CDR1 reads SGHTA; CDR2 reads FQGNSA. DNA of the CDR3: TGTGCCAGCAGCTTAGGGGCAGGGGCTGGGGCCAACGTCCTGACTTTC. Translated: CASSLGAGAGANVLTF.

This sequence joins TRBV7-9 and TRBJ1-1; a possible D gene is TRBD1 (5 bases). Looked up from germline, CDR1 is SEHNR and CDR2 is FQNEAQ (reference sequence). The CDR3 runs 11 residues. Trimming stripped 5 bases from V and 5 bases from J, with 6 bases between. The CDR3 nucleotides read TGTGCCAGCAGCAAGGGGACTGAAGCTTTCTTT. It is translated as CASSKGTEAFF.

The gene calls are TRBV30 and TRBJ2-1; D possibly corresponds to TRBD1 (5 bases). The CDR3 contains 17 residues. The germline V gene has CDR1 GTSNPN and CDR2 SVGIG (reference sequence). V dropped 2 bases and J dropped 0 bases, with 17 bases sitting between them. The CDR3 is CAWSTAGWQSSYNEQFF. As DNA, the CDR3 is TGTGCCTGGAGTACCGCAGGGTGGCAGAGCTCCTACAATGAGCAGTTCTTC.

This chain connects TRBV27 to TRBJ2-3; 7 bases line up with TRBD1. CDR3 length equals 15 residues. V lost 9 bases, J lost 3 bases, and 12 bases stayed unmatched. Germline CDR1 is MNHEY and CDR2 is SMNVEV (reference sequence). Here the CDR3 DNA reads TGTGCCAGTTGGCAAATCCGGGACAGTACAGATACGCAGTATTTT. It yields the protein CASWQIRDSTDTQYF.

The chain uses TRBV4-3 and TRBJ2-2; 10 positions match TRBD1. V dropped 1 base and J dropped 4; count of bases not matched to a gene: 9. The CDR3 has 18 amino acids. The germline V gene encodes CDR1 LGHNA and CDR2 YSLEER. The CDR3 loop reads CASSQGNWDRGLTGELFF. CDR3 coding DNA: TGCGCCAGCAGCCAAGGGAACTGGGACAGGGGACTCACCGGGGAGCTGTTTTTT.

This chain joins TRBV10-3 and TRBJ2-7; TRBD1 agrees at 10 bases. V lost 6 bases, J lost 3 bases, and 2 bases stayed unmatched. CDR1 ENHRY and CDR2 SYGVKD come from the germline V gene. The CDR3 covers 13 residues. The CDR3 protein is CAIRGQGNYEQYV. As DNA, the CDR3 is TGTGCCATCAGGGGACAGGGGAACTACGAGCAGTACGTC.

The chain employs TRBV5-1 and TRBJ2-2, with D tentatively TRBD2 (6 bases). CDR3 length: 14 residues. Germline-derived CDR1 and CDR2 are SGHRS and YFSETQ. V lost 4 bases and J 6 bases, leaving 13 bases between the germline ends. This CDR3 reads CASSGGTLSGELFF. In DNA form, the CDR3 reads TGCGCCAGCAGCGGAGGGACTCTATCCGGGGAGCTGTTTTTT. Combining the CDR3 with reference TRBV5-1 and TRBJ2-2 gives the whole variable domain KAGVTQTPRYLIKTRGQQVTLSCSPISGHRSVSWYQQTPGQGLQFLFEYFSETQRNKGNFPGRFSGRQFSNSRSEMNVSTLELGDSALYLCASSGGTLSGELFFGEGSRLTVL.

The gene calls are TRBV4-1 and TRBJ2-1, with TRBD2 matching over 13 bases. Germline CDR1 MGHRA, CDR2 YSYEKL. J lost 4 bases, V lost 3 bases, and 3 bases had no gene match. The CDR3 consists of 16 residues. In DNA, the CDR3 is TGCGCCAGCAGCCACACTAGCGGGGGGGGTTACAATGAGCAGTTCTTC. Translation gives CASSHTSGGGYNEQFF.

This clone was detected only a few times. This chain joins TRBV19 and TRBJ1-4, with unresolved D. Germline loops: CDR1 LNHDA, CDR2 SQIVND (reference sequence). The CDR3 runs to 12 residues. V shed 2 bases and J shed 10 bases, with 8 bases lying between them. The CDR3 DNA is TGTGCCAGTAGTATACGGCGAGGAAAACTGTTTTTT. Amino acid sequence: CASSIRRGKLFF.

V and J are TRBV10-3 and TRBJ1-2, with D unresolved. The CDR3 extends over 13 amino acids. Trimming removed 3 bases from V and 3 bases from J, with 8 bases in between. Germline assignment: CDR1 ENHRY and CDR2 SYGVKD. CDR3 in amino acids: CAISDSPDYGYTF. CDR3 in DNA: TGTGCCATCAGTGATTCTCCCGACTATGGCTACACCTTC.

In its sample, this clone was seen many times. The chain uses TRBV2 and TRBJ1-6; TRBD1 matches 9 bases. This CDR3 contains 16 residues. The germline V gene encodes CDR1 SNHLY and CDR2 FYNNEI. V gave up 5 bases and J gave up 14 bases; unmatched junction bases: 16. CDR3 DNA: TGTGCCAGCAGTCACCACCGGGACAGGGCGCCCTTCGCCCTCCACTTT. Residues: CASSHHRDRAPFALHF. Variable domain in full (rest from reference TRBV2 and TRBJ1-6): EPEVTQTPSHQVTQMGQEVILRCVPISNHLYFYWYRQILGQKVEFLVSFYNNEISEKSEIFDDQFSVERPDGSNFTLKIRSTKLEDSAMYFCASSHHRDRAPFALHFGNGTRLTVT.

This chain connects TRBV6-5 to TRBJ2-7; D uncertain. There are 12 residues in the CDR3. V was pared by 4 bases and J by 7 bases, with 11 bases between. The V gene's germline CDR1 is MNHEY and CDR2 SVGAGI. CDR3: CASSFPDGEQYF. CDR3 bases: TGTGCCAGCAGTTTCCCAGACGGGGAGCAGTACTTC.

The chain couples TRBV24-1 to TRBJ1-5; D ambiguous. Looked up from germline, CDR1 is KGHDR and CDR2 is SFDVKD. The CDR3 consists of 12 residues. The V end lost 1 base, the J end lost 12 bases, and 9 bases lay between the germline ends. Written as DNA, the CDR3 is TGTGCCACCAGTGATTTCGGACTGCTCCAGCATTTT. This encodes CATSDFGLLQHF.

The rearrangement links TRBV24-1 to TRBJ2-3, with D possibly being TRBD2 (5 bases). CDR3 length: 14 amino acids. With 5 bases removed from V and 2 bases from J, the gap between germline ends came to 10 bases. Germline V gene data show CDR1 as KGHDR and CDR2 as SFDVKD. CDR3 nucleotides: TGTGCCACCAGTGCGGAGGCCTCCACAGATACGCAGTATTTT. Amino acid sequence: CATSAEASTDTQYF.